This TCR beta chain was recovered during a study of naive and memory T cell subsets. General observations from the study: The RNA method is potentially sensitive to activation and differentiation changes.

TCR cDNA received a 3' ligated oligonucleotide that carried a UMI. Whole blood, over 2 ml, came from adult healthy volunteers. Amplification of ligated cDNA took four PCR rounds with SP2 and nested alpha and beta constant primers. TCRdb analysed the 5' RACE reads with MiXCR anew, one entry per CDR3 protein. The table has tens of thousands of distinct CDR3 sequences, roughly 7.5% seen once. A note on this clonotype: What it binds is not known.

There are 14 residues in the CDR3. J gave up 3 bases and V 2 bases, and 2 bases lay outside the gene matches. From germline, CDR1 is SGHTA and CDR2 FQGNSA. The sequence derives from a female donor in good health. The J gene is TRBJ1-1, the V gene TRBV7-2, with TRBD1 matching over 8 bases. The chain's CDR3 is CASSLTQGDTEAFF. In nucleotides, the CDR3 is TGTGCCAGCAGCTTAACACAGGGGGACACTGAAGCTTTCTTT.